This TCR beta chain is from a study of cytomegalovirus exposure and HLA in healthy donors. Worth noting for this clone: The antigen is unknown.

The ends were cut back, 8 bases at V and 8 bases at J, with 19 bases in the middle. Per germline, CDR1 KGHSH and CDR2 LQKENI. This CDR3 has 14 residues. 13 Jbeta primers and 60 Vbeta primers were used for the PCR. Profiling relied on immunoSEQ multiplex PCR, and the TCRdb table lists in-frame clones only, not all of them. Here the sample spans roughly 110,000 clones, over 60% being singletons. Overall study results and limits: A later look showed TCR association rates differing by HLA locus, highest for DRB1 and lowest for HLA-C.

The origin of this receptor is a female donor in good health and CMV-seronegative. Input material: PBMCs. The V gene is TRBV18, the J gene TRBJ2-1; D call uncertain. The CDR3 bases are TGTGCCAGCGCCCCCCGTGAGCTAATCGATGAGCAGTTCTTC. Protein sequence: CASAPRELIDEQFF.